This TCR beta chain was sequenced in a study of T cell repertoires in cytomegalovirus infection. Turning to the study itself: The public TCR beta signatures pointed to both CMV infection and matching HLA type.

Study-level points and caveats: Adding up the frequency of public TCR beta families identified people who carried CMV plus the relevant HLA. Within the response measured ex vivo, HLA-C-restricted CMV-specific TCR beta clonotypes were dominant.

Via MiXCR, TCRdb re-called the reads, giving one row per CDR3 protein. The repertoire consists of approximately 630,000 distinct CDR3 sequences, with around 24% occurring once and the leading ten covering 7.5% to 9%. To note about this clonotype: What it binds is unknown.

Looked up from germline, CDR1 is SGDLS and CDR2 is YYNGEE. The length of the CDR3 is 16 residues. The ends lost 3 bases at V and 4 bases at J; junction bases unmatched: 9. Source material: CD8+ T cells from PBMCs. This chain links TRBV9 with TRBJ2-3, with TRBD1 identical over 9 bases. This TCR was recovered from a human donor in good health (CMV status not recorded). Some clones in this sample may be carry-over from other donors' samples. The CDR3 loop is CASSAPRQGVSDTQYF. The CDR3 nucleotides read TGTGCCAGCAGCGCACCCCGACAGGGGGTCTCAGATACGCAGTATTTT.